This T cell receptor beta chain came from a study of shared clonotypes between healthy human individuals. General observations from the study: Limitation of the genetic and exposure-history diversity represented came from the few donors. Compared with memory subsets, naive subsets generally had larger estimated richness. Clonotypes shared by all four donors outscored non-shared clonotypes in generation probability.

Libraries were prepared by immunoSEQ multiplex PCR; TCRdb keeps only in-frame clonotypes and omits some of them. The sample lists hundreds of thousands of clones; approximately 79% were seen once. Germline values: CDR1 SQVTM, CDR2 ANQGSEA. This CDR3 is 14 amino acids long. V trimming: 4 bases; J trimming: 2 bases; junction bases outside the gene matches: 5. As for this clone: Its antigen remains unknown.

This sequence joins TRBV29-1 and TRBJ2-1, with TRBD2 matching over 7 bases. Input material: memory CD4+ T cells sorted from blood. Noted subset: CD45RA-negative fraction. This sequence was found in a woman in her twenties or thirties in good health. Written as DNA, the CDR3 is TGCAGCGTTGCGGGCGGGGGAACCTACAATGAGCAGTTCTTC. Residues: CSVAGGGTYNEQFF.